This TCR beta chain derives from a study of CXCR3-negative and CXCR3-positive naive CD8 T cells. General study points: Naive cells with CXCR3 showed TRB CDR3s that were more hydrophobic than those in CXCR3-negative naive cells.

As regards this clonotype: Its antigen remains unidentified.

The TRB libraries of cDNA were built by UMI-labeled 5' RACE. One entry per CDR3 protein, without DNA, is what TCRdb gives after re-calling the 5' RACE reads. The sample has nearly 110,000 distinct CDR3 sequences. Naive CD8+ T lymphocytes were specified as CD45RO-CCR7+CD27+CD95-. The germline gives CDR1 LGHNA, CDR2 YNFKEQ. The CDR3 runs to 15 residues. The sequenced sample was naive CXCR3+ CD8+ T cells from blood. As for subset: CD45RO-CCR7+CD27+CD95- naive CD8+ T cells expressing CXCR3 (TNR3+). V usage is TRBV4-2 and J usage is TRBJ2-1. The TCR originated in a human donor in good health. Some clones in this sample may be carry-over from other donors' samples. The CDR3 region is CASSQEGGAYNEQFF.